This T cell receptor (beta chain) was recorded in a study of response to subunit inactivated influenza vaccine. A single record per CDR3 protein comes from TCRdb applying MiXCR to the RT-PCR reads. The table lists hundreds of thousands of distinct CDR3 sequences, 6% to 9% of them singletons. The germline V gene has CDR1 SGDLS and CDR2 YYNGEE. CDR3 length equals 14 residues. The germline V and J ends were trimmed by 0 bases and 6 bases, with 10 bases remaining between them. The chain combines TRBV9 with TRBJ2-1; the D call may be TRBD1 or TRBD2 (5 bases each). The sequence derives from a man in his fifties or sixties who received an inactivated influenza vaccine. Sequencing was performed on PBMCs from blood, taken around 25 months after vaccination. The CDR3 nucleotides read TGTGCCAGCAGCGTAGGTGGGGGAGTCAATGAGCAGTTCTTC. It is translated as CASSVGGGVNEQFF. Full variable domain (remainder filled in from reference TRBV9 and TRBJ2-1): DSGVTQTPKHLITATGQRVTLRCSPRSGDLSVYWYQQSLDQGLQFLIQYYNGEERAKGNILERFSAQQFPDLHSELNLSSLELGDSALYFCASSVGGGVNEQFFGPGTRLTVL.